This record covers a single T cell receptor (beta chain). The antigen is unknown. The table came from immunoSEQ multiplex PCR; TCRdb's copy has only in-frame clones and leaves some out. The sample yields about 8,300 clones, about 80% seen once. This specimen belongs to a study of OX40 agonist ivuxolimab in advanced cancers. On the study more broadly: Dosing consisted of intravenous ivuxolimab at 0.01 to 10 mg/kg every 2 weeks.

The CDR3 runs to 13 residues. Trimming took 3 bases from V and 6 from J, leaving 11 bases between them. CDR1 is MNHNY and CDR2 is SVGAGI in the germline V gene (reference sequence). Study observations and caveats: In the 0.1-3.0 mg/kg groups, partial responders showed among the lowest expansion. Relative to CD4+ cells, CD8+ T cells on average had more expanded clones.

The clonotype originates from an adult with an advanced solid tumor such as melanoma, head and neck, liver or kidney cancer. This chain joins TRBV6-6 and TRBJ1-2; possibly TRBD1 for D (5 bases). Source: CD4+ or CD8+ T cells sorted from blood, taken in a trial of the OX40 agonist ivuxolimab. The CDR3 is CASSYIQGNGYTF. As DNA, the CDR3 is TGTGCCAGCAGTTATATTCAGGGCAATGGCTACACCTTC.